This TCR beta chain is drawn from a study of cytomegalovirus exposure and HLA in healthy donors (TCRdb year 2017). Study-level background: The roughly 670 repertoires of the first cohort and the 110 or so validation repertoires were produced on the same platform, according to a later analysis. The study was designed to test whether signatures of past pathogen exposure could be identified by cataloging public T cell receptors. Along with the roughly 670-subject first cohort, a separate validation cohort of over a hundred different subjects was used. The study combined high-throughput TCR immunosequencing, statistical association of individual TCRs with disease status, and machine learning to predict cytomegalovirus infection status.

This clone showed up just once. Its antigen target is currently unknown. Base quality data are lacking; no much larger clone is found one base away. Trimming removed 1 base from V and 1 base from J; the gene matches leave 8 bases unexplained. The CDR3 contains 17 residues, cysteine and phenylalanine counted. Here the CDR3 DNA is all that survives: 51 bases in frame from base 1. For CDR1 and CDR2, the germline V gene lists MGHRA and YSYEKL. Libraries were built with the immunoSEQ multiplex PCR assay. The original methods were these. To diagnose cytomegalovirus status from the catalog of TCR beta chain sequences, a statistical classification framework was built. The clones in this table, taken by TCRdb from immuneACCESS, are in-frame only. Not every clone is retained; where verified, under half of the shortfall comes from an unresolved V gene, and the cause of the rest is unknown. The V and J calls and clone size come from that table; D and trimming were worked out from the DNA. For this sample there are around 300,000 clones; about 90% appear just once. Of the sample, 1.2% is held by the ten largest clones.

Separate from the roughly 650-subject first cohort, the validation cohort of roughly 110 subjects was the group to which the donors belonged. Study-wide conclusions, independent of this receptor: Of the cluster scores, 90% to 95% were above 0 in a later analysis, which found that TCRs clustered in the first cohort also tended to co-occur in the 120 validation repertoires. A few of the identified cytomegalovirus-associated TCR beta chains were confirmed in vitro to be specific for cytomegalovirus antigens. According to the authors, the approach could potentially be generalized to other disease states and immunological phenotypes. Cytomegalovirus status was reported to be diagnosed by the classifier with high specificity and sensitivity in both the original and validation cohorts. A later analysis lacked HLA typing for the validation cohort, so it scored co-occurrence in that cohort across all 120 or so repertoires. Across donors, most TCR sequences were observed very rarely, whereas some public TCRs were present in many individuals. The study gave a list of over 150 TCR beta chains associated with cytomegalovirus.

Sequencing was done on a sample of PBMCs. The rearrangement combines TRBV4-1 with TRBJ2-5; 8 bases in the middle match TRBD2. This sequence was found in a woman under 40 in good health and CMV-seropositive. The CDR3 region reads CASSQAWAGGAQETQYF. The DNA reads as follows: TGCGCCAGCAGCCAAGCCTGGGCGGGGGGAGCCCAAGAGACCCAGTACTTC.